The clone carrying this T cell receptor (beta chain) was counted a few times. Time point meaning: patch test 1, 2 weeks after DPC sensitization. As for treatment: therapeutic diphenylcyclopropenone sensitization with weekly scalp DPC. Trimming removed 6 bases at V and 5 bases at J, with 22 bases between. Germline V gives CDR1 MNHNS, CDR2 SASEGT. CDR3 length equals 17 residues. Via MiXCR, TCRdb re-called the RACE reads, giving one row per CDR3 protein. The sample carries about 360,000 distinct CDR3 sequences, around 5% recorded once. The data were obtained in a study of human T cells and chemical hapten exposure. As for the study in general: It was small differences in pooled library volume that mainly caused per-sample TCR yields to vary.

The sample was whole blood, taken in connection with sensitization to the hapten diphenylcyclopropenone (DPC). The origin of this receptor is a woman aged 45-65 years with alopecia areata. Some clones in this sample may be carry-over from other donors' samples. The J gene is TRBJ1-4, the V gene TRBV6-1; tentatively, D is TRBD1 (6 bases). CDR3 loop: CASRGWGGDTSNEKLFF. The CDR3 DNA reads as TGTGCCAGCAGGGGATGGGGGGGCGACACCTCGAATGAAAAACTGTTTTTT.